This entry is about one T cell receptor beta chain. The target antigen is unknown. The PCR ran on 60 Vbeta and 13 Jbeta primers. TCRdb's table, derived via immunoSEQ multiplex PCR, lists solely in-frame clones and lacks some. The sample contains 60,000 to 75,000 clones, roughly 74% of which appear only once. These data come from a study of cytomegalovirus exposure and HLA in healthy donors. Findings and limits, study-wide: For most TCR sequences rarity was the rule, although some public TCRs occurred in many donors. HLA allele associations emerged for 15,000 to 20,000 TCR beta sequences in a later analysis, at 0.05 false discovery rate. Researchers catalogued approximately 170 TCR beta chains as cytomegalovirus-associated.

The source is an older woman in good health and CMV-seropositive. Specimen: PBMCs.

Written as DNA, the CDR3 is TGCGCCAGCAGCCTGGGACAGGGGAACACTGAAGCTTTCTTT. Its translation is CASSLGQGNTEAFF. The rearrangement links TRBV4-1 to TRBJ1-1; 9 positions match TRBD1. The CDR3 spans 14 residues. Germline V gene data show CDR1 as MGHRA and CDR2 as YSYEKL. V shed 4 bases and J 1 base; nucleotides not matched to a gene: 1.